The 9 T cell receptor beta chains given below trace back to one sample, sequenced in a study of T cell responses to AZD1222 COVID-19 vaccine. Only in-frame clones appear in the TCRdb table, and some are missing; sequencing was by immunoSEQ multiplex PCR. The sample has under 150,000 clones; approximately 91% are singletons. Sequencing used peripheral blood, obtained 28 days after the second AZD1222 dose. The receptors shown here come from an adult who received the AZD1222 COVID-19 vaccine.

The chain carries TRBV18 and TRBJ1-2, with D perhaps TRBD1 (6 bases). The CDR3 has 14 amino acids. V gave up 3 bases and J gave up 8 bases, with 16 bases separating them. Germline CDR1 is KGHSH and CDR2 is LQKENI. CDR3 sequence (DNA): TGTGCCAGCTCACCCGACAGGCGTGAGGAGGGCTACACCTTC. It is translated as CASSPDRREEGYTF.

This clone has just one count. The rearrangement links TRBV3-1 (or the pseudogene TRBV3-2) to TRBJ2-5; D not resolved. Trimming removed 7 bases from V and 5 bases from J, with 11 bases in between. CDR1 LGHDT and CDR2 YNNKEL come from the germline V gene (reference sequence). CDR3 size: 12 residues. CDR3 amino acids: CASTFQSETQYF. In DNA form, the CDR3 reads TGTGCCAGCACCTTCCAGTCGGAGACCCAGTACTTC.

The V call is TRBV10-3, the J call TRBJ2-7; 11 bases are shared with TRBD1. Germline-derived CDR1 and CDR2 are ENHRY and SYGVKD. With 5 bases clipped from V and 9 bases from J, the junction kept 9 bases outside the gene matches. The CDR3 is 14 amino acids. CDR3 loop: CAISPSGQGERQYF. The CDR3 coding sequence is TGTGCCATCAGTCCCTCGGGACAGGGGGAAAGGCAGTACTTC.

This chain links TRBV11-2 with TRBJ2-7; a possible D gene is TRBD2 (5 bases). V was pared by 1 base and J by 8 bases, with 18 bases between. The V gene's germline CDR1 is SGHAT and CDR2 FQNNGV. This CDR3 has 15 amino acids. The CDR3 region has the DNA TGTGCCAGCAGCTTAGGAAGCGGTACCCTCTCCCAGCAGTACTTC. It specifies CASSLGSGTLSQQYF.

V is TRBV18 and J is TRBJ1-6, with D unresolved. In germline, CDR1 is KGHSH, CDR2 LQKENI. This CDR3 is 14 amino acids long. The V end was cut by 2 bases, the J end by 0 bases, with 2 bases between. CDR3 amino acids: CASSPASYNSPLHF. CDR3 coding DNA: TGTGCCAGCTCACCAGCCTCCTATAATTCACCCCTCCACTTT.

This sequence joins TRBV24-1 and TRBJ2-2; 10 nucleotides align to TRBD1. The CDR3 has 17 amino acids. Germline-derived CDR1 and CDR2 are KGHDR and SFDVKD. With V trimmed by 4 bases and J by 6 bases, 10 bases remained unmatched. Written as DNA, the CDR3 is TGTGCCACCAGTGAGTTACGCCGGGACAGGGGCTCCGGGGAGCTGTTTTTT. This translates into CATSELRRDRGSGELFF.

This chain links TRBV2 with TRBJ2-7; 8 positions agree with TRBD2. V was clipped by 6 bases and J by 6 bases; unmatched bases: 7. Germline V gives CDR1 SNHLY, CDR2 FYNNEI. The CDR3 contains 13 residues. CDR3 in amino acids: CASSSREGLEQYF. The CDR3 DNA reads TGTGCCAGCAGCTCCCGGGAGGGTCTCGAGCAGTACTTC.

V is TRBV25-1 and J is TRBJ1-4; D is unresolved. The CDR3 is 15 amino acids. With 1 base removed from V and 5 bases from J, the gap between germline ends came to 11 bases. CDR1 and CDR2 (germline): MGHDK, SYGVNS. CDR3 protein: CASSEFVSGNEKLFF. CDR3 nucleotides: TGTGCCAGCAGTGAATTCGTTTCGGGGAATGAAAAACTGTTTTTT.

The chain is built from TRBV6-1 and TRBJ1-5, with D possibly TRBD1 on 6 matching bases. The CDR3 runs to 14 residues. Germline V gene lookup returns CDR1 MNHNS and CDR2 SASEGT. The V end was cut by 3 bases, the J end by 6 bases, with 12 bases between. The CDR3 here is CASSDGGASQPQHF. CDR3 bases: TGTGCCAGCAGTGATGGGGGGGCGAGTCAGCCCCAGCATTTT.